One and the same sample provided the 5 T cell receptor beta chains below, sequenced in a study of blood T cells in healthy people across ages (dated by TCRdb to the mid-2010s). The library was produced with 5' RACE. TCRdb shows the sequencer as Illumina HiSeq 2500. A second PCR of roughly 7 to 11 cycles was performed with a sample-barcoded 5' primer and a J-beta primer mix. TCRdb's own reprocessing of the public reads used fastp at Q25 and MiXCR and kept productive beta chains. Rows merge per CDR3 protein into single entries with the most common DNA and genes. Counted in this sample were some 900,000 distinct CDR3 sequences; under 30% of them appeared once. Clones ranked in the top ten supply about 18% of the sample. Sequenced material: blood. These receptors were taken from an elderly woman in good health.

This clonotype has just a few counts. The chain is built from TRBV5-1 and TRBJ2-2; 7 bases match TRBD2. The ends lost 0 bases at V and 5 bases at J; junction bases unmatched: 4. CDR3 length: 15 residues. Germline V gives CDR1 SGHRS, CDR2 YFSETQ. The CDR3 nucleotides read TGCGCCAGCAGCTTGGACCCAGCGGGGACCGGGGAGCTGTTTTTT. It yields the protein CASSLDPAGTGELFF.

This clonotype has ten or more counts. The chain combines TRBV12-3 or TRBV12-4 with TRBJ1-1; D uncertain. The CDR3 totals 15 residues. Trimming took off 3 bases at V and 0 bases at J, with 11 bases between the two ends. The chain's CDR3 is CASSFSGRMNTEAFF. The DNA of the CDR3 is TGTGCCAGCAGTTTCTCCGGACGGATGAACACTGAAGCTTTCTTT.

This chain joins TRBV6-5 and TRBJ1-6; no clear D. The length of the CDR3 is 15 residues. V dropped 4 bases and J dropped 3 bases, with 10 bases sitting between them. CDR1 MNHEY and CDR2 SVGAGI come from the germline V gene. Here the CDR3 DNA reads TGTGCCAGCAGTTCCCGGGCTCTCTATAATTCACCCCTCCACTTT. Protein: CASSSRALYNSPLHF.

To note about this clonotype: A much larger clone differs from this one at a single base, so this may be a read error. This rearrangement joins TRBV12-3 or TRBV12-4 to TRBJ1-5; no reliable D call. The CDR3 sequence is 15 residues long. CDR3 loop: CANSLSTLSNQPQHF. The CDR3 nucleotides are TGTGCCAACAGTTTATCGACTCTAAGCAATCAGCCCCAGCATTTT.

This clonotype was observed a handful of times. The chain employs TRBV5-1 and TRBJ1-5; the D is unclear. Deletions cut 4 bases from V and 4 bases from J, with 15 bases between. From germline, CDR1 is SGHRS and CDR2 YFSETQ. This CDR3 contains 15 residues. CDR3 residues: CASSQGGGSNQPQHF. The DNA for the CDR3 is TGCGCCAGCAGCCAAGGCGGAGGGTCTAATCAGCCCCAGCATTTT.